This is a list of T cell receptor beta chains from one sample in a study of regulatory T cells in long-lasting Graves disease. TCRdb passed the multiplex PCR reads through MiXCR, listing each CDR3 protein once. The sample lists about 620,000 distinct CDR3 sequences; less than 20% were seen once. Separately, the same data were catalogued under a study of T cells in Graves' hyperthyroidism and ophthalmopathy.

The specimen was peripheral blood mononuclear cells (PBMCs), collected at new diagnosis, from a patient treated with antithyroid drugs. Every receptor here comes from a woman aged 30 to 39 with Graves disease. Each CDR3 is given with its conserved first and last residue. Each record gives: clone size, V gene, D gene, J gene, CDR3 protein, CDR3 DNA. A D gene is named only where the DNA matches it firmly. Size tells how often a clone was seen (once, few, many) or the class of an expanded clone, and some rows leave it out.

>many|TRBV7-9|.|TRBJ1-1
CASSLGAVTGRDYRSGAFF
TGTGCCAGCAGCTTAGGGGCTGTGACAGGAAGAGACTACCGTTCGGGAGCTTTCTTT
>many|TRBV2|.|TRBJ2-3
CASSEGLRADTQYF
TGTGCCAGCAGTGAAGGTTTGAGGGCAGATACGCAGTATTTT
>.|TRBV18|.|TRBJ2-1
CASSANRVVDEQFF
TGTGCCAGCTCGGCCAACCGGGTGGTTGATGAGCAGTTCTTC
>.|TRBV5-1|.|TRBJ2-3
CASAVGTDTQYF
TGCGCCAGCGCGGTGGGGACAGATACGCAGTATTTT
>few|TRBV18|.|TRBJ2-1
CASSPPNLVNNEQFF
TGTGCCAGCTCACCACCGAATCTCGTCAATAATGAGCAGTTCTTC
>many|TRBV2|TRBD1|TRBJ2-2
CASSQGATGELFF
TGTGCCAGCAGCCAGGGGGCGACCGGGGAGCTGTTTTTT
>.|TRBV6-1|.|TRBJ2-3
CASSKQAAGSDTQYF
TGTGCCAGCAGCAAACAGGCTGCAGGGTCAGATACGCAGTATTTT
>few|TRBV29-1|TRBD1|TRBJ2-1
CSVSGQGASNEQFF
TGCAGCGTTTCGGGACAGGGGGCGAGTAATGAGCAGTTCTTC
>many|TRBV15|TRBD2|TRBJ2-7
CATSRVSSGSSEQYF
TGTGCCACCAGCAGAGTGTCTAGCGGGAGCTCCGAGCAGTACTTC
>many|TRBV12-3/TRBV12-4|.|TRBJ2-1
CASSSAQSSYNEQFF
TGTGCCAGCAGTTCAGCTCAAAGCTCCTACAATGAGCAGTTCTTC
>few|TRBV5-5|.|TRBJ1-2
CASSLRGETIYGYTF
TGTGCCAGCAGCTTGAGGGGGGAGACGATCTATGGCTACACCTTC
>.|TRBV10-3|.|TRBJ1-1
CATASKGGTEAFF
TGTGCCACCGCTTCGAAAGGAGGCACTGAAGCTTTCTTT
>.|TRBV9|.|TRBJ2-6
CASSSVLKGSGANVLTF
TGTGCCAGCAGCTCTGTCCTAAAGGGCTCTGGGGCCAACGTCCTGACTTTC
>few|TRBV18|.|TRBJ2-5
CASSRDGKETQYF
TGTGCCAGCTCACGGGACGGAAAAGAGACCCAGTACTTC
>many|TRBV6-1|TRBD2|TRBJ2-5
CASRRLAGGSETQYF
TGTGCCAGCAGACGACTAGCGGGCGGATCAGAGACCCAGTACTTC
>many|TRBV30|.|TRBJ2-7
CAWDSTGFGSYEQYF
TGTGCCTGGGACTCCACAGGGTTTGGCTCCTACGAGCAGTACTTC
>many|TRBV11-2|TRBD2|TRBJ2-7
CASSLGLADPYEQYF
TGTGCCAGCAGCTTAGGACTAGCGGACCCCTACGAGCAGTACTTC
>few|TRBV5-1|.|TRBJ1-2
CASSRGPVPGYTF
TGTGCCAGCAGCCGGGGGCCAGTGCCGGGCTACACCTTC
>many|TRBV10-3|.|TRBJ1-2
CAISEQPGKGRSGYTF
TGTGCCATCAGTGAGCAACCGGGGAAGGGCAGGAGTGGCTACACCTTC
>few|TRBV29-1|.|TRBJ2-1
CSVVERRRNEQFF
TGCAGCGTTGTTGAAAGGCGAAGGAATGAGCAGTTCTTC
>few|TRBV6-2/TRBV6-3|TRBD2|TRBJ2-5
CASSYSRAGGVVETQYF
TGTGCCAGCAGTTACTCGAGAGCGGGAGGAGTAGTGGAGACCCAGTACTTC
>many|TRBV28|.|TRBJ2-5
CAIENRFEGETQYF
TGTGCCATCGAAAACAGGTTCGAGGGAGAGACCCAGTACTTC
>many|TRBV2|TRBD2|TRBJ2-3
CASIALAGGTDTQYF
TGTGCCAGCATAGCACTAGCGGGAGGCACAGATACGCAGTATTTT
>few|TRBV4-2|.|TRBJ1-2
CASSQVESYGYTF
TGTGCCAGCAGCCAAGTGGAGAGCTATGGCTACACCTTC
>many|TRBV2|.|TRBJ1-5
CASNLGGDNQPQHF
TGTGCCAGCAATTTGGGGGGGGACAATCAGCCCCAGCATTTT
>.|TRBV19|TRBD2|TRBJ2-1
CASIGTSGRLSYNEQFF
TGTGCCTCTATCGGGACTAGCGGGAGGCTCTCCTACAATGAGCAGTTCTTC
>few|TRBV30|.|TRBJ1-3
CAWGRDGNTIYF
TGTGCCTGGGGGAGAGATGGAAACACCATATATTTT
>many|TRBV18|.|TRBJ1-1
CASSPSGQHTEAFF
TGTGCCAGCTCACCATCCGGACAGCACACTGAAGCTTTCTTT
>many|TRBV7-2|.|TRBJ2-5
CASSQRFGGQETQYF
TGTGCCAGCAGCCAGCGCTTCGGGGGCCAAGAGACCCAGTACTTC
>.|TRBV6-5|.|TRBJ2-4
CASSFGPQNIQYF
TGTGCCAGCAGTTTCGGGCCCCAGAACATTCAGTACTTC
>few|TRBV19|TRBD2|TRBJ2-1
CASSILAGRTNNEQFF
TGTGCCAGTAGTATCCTAGCGGGGCGTACGAATAATGAGCAGTTCTTC
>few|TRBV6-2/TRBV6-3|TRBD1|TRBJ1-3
CASRRQGPLSGNTIYF
TGTGCCAGCAGGCGACAGGGACCTCTCTCTGGAAACACCATATATTTT
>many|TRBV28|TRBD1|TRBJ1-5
CASSNSGQGAYQPQHF
TGTGCCAGCAGTAATTCGGGACAGGGCGCGTATCAGCCCCAGCATTTT
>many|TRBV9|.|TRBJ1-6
CASSVLGSPLHF
TGTGCCAGCAGCGTTCTAGGTTCACCCCTCCACTTT
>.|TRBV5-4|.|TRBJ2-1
CASSPSVGTEQFF
TGTGCCAGCAGCCCTTCCGTGGGGACAGAGCAGTTCTTC
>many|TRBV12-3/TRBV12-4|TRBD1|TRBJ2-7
CASSFGQGYEQYF
TGTGCCAGCAGTTTCGGACAGGGCTACGAGCAGTACTTC
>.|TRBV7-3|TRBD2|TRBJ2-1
CASSPSGLFEQFF
TGTGCCAGCAGCCCATCGGGACTATTTGAGCAGTTCTTC
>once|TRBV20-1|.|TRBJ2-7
CSARRHGGDYEQYF
TGCAGTGCTCGACGACATGGAGGAGACTACGAGCAGTACTTC
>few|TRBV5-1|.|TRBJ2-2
CASSFLQGTAGELFF
TGCGCCAGCAGCTTCCTCCAGGGAACCGCCGGGGAGCTGTTTTTT
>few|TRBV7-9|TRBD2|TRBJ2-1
CASSSDSGNGNEQFF
TGTGCCAGCAGCTCCGATAGCGGGAATGGCAATGAGCAGTTCTTC
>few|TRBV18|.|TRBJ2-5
CASTGGQETQYF
TGTGCCAGCACTGGAGGGCAAGAGACCCAGTACTTC
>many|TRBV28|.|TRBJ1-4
CASSSPRAPEELFF
TGTGCCAGCAGTTCCCCCCGGGCCCCTGAGGAACTGTTTTTT
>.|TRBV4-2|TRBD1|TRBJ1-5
CASSQDTGTGGRQPQHF
TGTGCCAGCAGCCAAGACACCGGGACAGGGGGCCGTCAGCCCCAGCATTTT
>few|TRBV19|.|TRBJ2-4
CASSIGTLAKNIQYF
TGTGCCAGTAGTATCGGTACCTTAGCCAAAAACATTCAGTACTTC
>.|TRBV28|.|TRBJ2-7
CASSLLQGLSEQYF
TGTGCCAGCAGTTTATTACAGGGACTAAGCGAGCAGTACTTC
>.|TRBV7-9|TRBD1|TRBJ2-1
CASSQTGGNNEQFF
TGTGCCAGCAGCCAGACAGGGGGAAACAATGAGCAGTTCTTC
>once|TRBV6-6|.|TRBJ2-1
CASSYSGGTYNEQFF
TGTGCCAGCAGTTACTCGGGCGGCACCTACAATGAGCAGTTCTTC
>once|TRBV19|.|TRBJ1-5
CASSIRPHAAANQPQHF
TGTGCCAGTAGTATCCGCCCCCACGCCGCGGCCAATCAGCCCCAGCATTTT
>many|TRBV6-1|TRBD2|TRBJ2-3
CASSDQQGGLGLAGSGDTQYF
TGTGCCAGCAGTGACCAACAGGGAGGACTAGGACTAGCGGGATCCGGAGATACGCAGTATTTT
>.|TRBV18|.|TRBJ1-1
CASAEQGPGAEAFF
TGTGCCAGCGCCGAACAGGGACCGGGAGCTGAAGCTTTCTTT
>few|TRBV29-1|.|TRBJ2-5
CSVSPQEGETQYF
TGCAGCGTGTCTCCGCAGGAAGGGGAGACCCAGTACTTC
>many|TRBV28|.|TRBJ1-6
CASSLLGGGQGTSPLHF
TGTGCCAGCAGTTTACTCGGGGGCGGGCAGGGGACTTCACCCCTCCACTTT
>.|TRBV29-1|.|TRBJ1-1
CSAETGTMNTEAFF
TGCAGCGCGGAGACCGGGACTATGAACACTGAAGCTTTCTTT
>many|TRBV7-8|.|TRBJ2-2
CASSLLPSGTGELFF
TGTGCCAGCAGCTTACTCCCCTCAGGGACCGGGGAGCTGTTTTTT
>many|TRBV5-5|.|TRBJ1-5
CASSLWTVNQPQHF
TGTGCCAGCAGCTTGTGGACGGTTAATCAGCCCCAGCATTTT
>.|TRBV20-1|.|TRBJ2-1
CSAPGVVNEQFF
TGCAGTGCTCCGGGCGTGGTCAATGAGCAGTTCTTC
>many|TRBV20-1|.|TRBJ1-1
CSAWETEAFF
TGCAGTGCCTGGGAGACTGAAGCTTTCTTT
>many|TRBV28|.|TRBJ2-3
CASSSPRAGGTDTQYF
TGTGCCAGCAGTTCGCCCCGGGCAGGGGGCACAGATACGCAGTATTTT